One and the same sample provided the 30 T cell receptor beta chains below, sequenced in a study of PD-1 blockade in classical Hodgkin lymphoma (dated by TCRdb to about 2020). In light of the paper, this sample's time point label describes: cycle 2 day 1 (C2D1) of nivolumab. Every trial patient had relapsed after autologous stem cell transplantation, and cohorts A, B and C differed in prior brentuximab vedotin exposure. The protocol used for the library was the immunoSEQ multiplex PCR assay. TCRdb took over this immuneACCESS table, retaining in-frame rearrangements with V and J assigned. Such tables are incomplete; in checked studies, under half of the missing clones stem from an unresolved V gene, and the remainder is unexplained. This sample gives around 26,000 clones in total; over 65% of them show up just once. Roughly 7.3% of the sample is taken by the ten largest. Sample: peripheral blood mononuclear cells (PBMCs), taken before the second cycle of nivolumab. The receptors here all came from a human donor with classical Hodgkin lymphoma.

The V gene is TRBV30, the J gene TRBJ1-2; no definite D call. Germline-derived CDR1 and CDR2 are GTSNPN and SVGIG (reference sequence). The CDR3 length is 10 residues. The V end was cut by 7 bases, the J end by 9 bases, with 12 bases between. The CDR3 reads CAYGGERYTF. The CDR3 nucleotides read TGTGCCTACGGCGGGGAGCGCTACACCTTC.

This chain uses TRBV6-5 with TRBJ1-5; D unresolved. V was trimmed by 8 bases and J by 7 bases, leaving 9 bases between them. The CDR3 has 11 amino acids. Per germline, CDR1 MNHEY and CDR2 SVGAGI. CDR3 in amino acids: CASSVGQPQHF. Written as DNA, the CDR3 is TGTGCCAGCTCTGTAGGCCAGCCCCAGCATTTT.

By proportion, this clone is medium-sized. The chain employs TRBV5-1 and TRBJ1-2, with a possible D match to TRBD1 (6 bases). V lost 0 bases and J 4 bases, leaving 10 bases between the germline ends. Germline CDR1 reads SGHRS; CDR2 reads YFSETQ. The CDR3 spans 14 residues. The CDR3: CASSLDGQTYGYTF. The CDR3 bases are TGCGCCAGCAGCTTGGACGGACAGACCTATGGCTACACCTTC.

The V and J genes are TRBV7-2 and TRBJ2-3; 7 bases are shared with TRBD2. The V and J ends lost 1 base and 5 bases, in that order; junction bases with no gene match: 6. The CDR3 is 15 amino acids. Germline CDR1 and CDR2: SGHTA and FQGNSA. The chain's CDR3 is CASSLVLASGDTQYF. The CDR3 DNA follows: TGTGCCAGCAGCTTAGTATTGGCTAGCGGAGATACGCAGTATTTT.

The chain carries TRBV6-5 and TRBJ1-1, with 7 bases aligning to TRBD1. The junction had 2 bases not matched to a gene; V was cut back by 0 bases and J by 4 bases. This CDR3 contains 14 residues. Germline V gene sequence: CDR1 MNHEY, CDR2 SVGAGI. CDR3 DNA sequence: TGTGCCAGCAGTTACTCTGGGACAGCCACTGAAGCTTTCTTT. Protein product: CASSYSGTATEAFF.

The genes are TRBV6-6 and TRBJ1-4; D unresolved. V shed 3 bases and J shed 8 bases, with 13 bases lying between them. The length of the CDR3 is 14 residues. The germline V gene has CDR1 MNHNY and CDR2 SVGAGI (reference sequence). CDR3 protein: CASSYRQGTEKLFF. The DNA for the CDR3 is TGTGCCAGCAGTTATAGGCAAGGTACAGAAAAACTGTTTTTT.

This chain links TRBV15 with TRBJ2-7; D may be TRBD1 (6 bases). V shed 5 bases and J shed 6 bases, with 11 bases lying between them. This CDR3 is 12 amino acids long. Germline V gene lookup returns CDR1 LNHNV and CDR2 YYDKDF (reference sequence). The CDR3 loop is CATSVTGREQYF. DNA for the CDR3: TGTGCCACCAGCGTAACAGGGCGCGAGCAGTACTTC. Combining the CDR3 with reference TRBV15 and TRBJ2-7 gives the whole variable domain DAMVIQNPRYQVTQFGKPVTLSCSQTLNHNVMYWYQQKSSQAPKLLFHYYDKDFNNEADTPDNFQSRRPNTSFCFLDIRSPGLGDTAMYLCATSVTGREQYFGPGTRLTVT.

The chain has TRBV7-9 and TRBJ2-3; tentative D call: TRBD2 (5 bases). The CDR3 runs 15 residues. V was clipped by 1 base and J by 3 bases, with 11 bases between them. From germline, CDR1 is SEHNR and CDR2 FQNEAQ (reference sequence). The CDR3 DNA sequence: TGTGCCAGCAGCTTAGACGGGAACCCTACAGATACGCAGTATTTT. It encodes CASSLDGNPTDTQYF.

The V call is TRBV7-8, the J call TRBJ1-2; D is unclear. Trimming left V 2 bases short and J 6 bases short, with 16 bases between. Germline-derived CDR1 and CDR2 are SGHVS and FQNEAQ. The CDR3 consists of 15 residues. CDR3 sequence reads: CASSLSMVTRHGYTF. The CDR3 DNA sequence: TGTGCCAGCAGCTTAAGTATGGTGACACGACATGGCTACACCTTC.

This clone has just a few counts. V and J are TRBV29-1 and TRBJ1-3; 7 bases are shared with TRBD1. V was pared by 6 bases and J by 0 bases, with 8 bases of the junction left unmatched. Germline V CDR1 and CDR2: SQVTM, ANQGSEA. The CDR3 extends over 15 amino acids. CDR3 nucleotide sequence: TGCAGCGTCCAGGGGGGTACCAACTCTGGAAACACCATATATTTT. This translates into CSVQGGTNSGNTIYF.

The chain is built from TRBV28 and TRBJ2-7, with unresolved D. This CDR3 region has 13 residues. Germline V gives CDR1 MDHEN, CDR2 SYDVKM. Trimming took off 2 bases at V and 0 bases at J, with 5 bases between the two ends. CDR3 bases: TGTGCCAGCAGTTTACCATCCTCCTACGAGCAGTACTTC. Translation: CASSLPSSYEQYF. Full variable domain (outside the CDR3, taken from reference TRBV28 and TRBJ2-7): DVKVTQSSRYLVKRTGEKVFLECVQDMDHENMFWYRQDPGLGLRLIYFSYDVKMKEKGDIPEGYSVSREKKERFSLILESASTNQTSMYLCASSLPSSYEQYFGPGTRLTVT.

The gene calls are TRBV2 and TRBJ1-2, with TRBD1 as a possible D gene (6 bases). This CDR3 has 13 residues. CDR1 and CDR2 from the germline V gene are SNHLY and FYNNEI. Trimming took off 5 bases at V and 6 bases at J, with 13 bases between the two ends. The CDR3 spells CASSRAGHHGYTF. CDR3 DNA: TGTGCCAGCAGTCGTGCGGGACACCATGGCTACACCTTC.

The J gene is TRBJ2-3, the V gene TRBV7-6; D is ambiguous. CDR1 is SGHVS, CDR2 FNYEAQ, per germline. Deletions cut 4 bases from V and 5 bases from J, with 10 bases between. The CDR3 has 13 residues. The CDR3 here is CASSSASGDTQYF. The CDR3, as DNA: TGTGCCAGCAGCTCGGCATCGGGAGATACGCAGTATTTT.

The V gene is TRBV7-2, the J gene TRBJ2-2; D is unresolved. Trimming left V 2 bases short and J 0 bases short, with 4 bases between. The CDR3 sequence is 14 residues long. CDR1 and CDR2 (germline): SGHTA, FQGNSA. This CDR3 reads CASSLPPNTGELFF. The CDR3 nucleotides are TGTGCCAGCAGCTTACCCCCGAACACCGGGGAGCTGTTTTTT.

The chain carries TRBV28 and TRBJ2-7; possible D gene TRBD2, 5 bases. The CDR3 extends over 13 amino acids. Germline V gene sequence: CDR1 MDHEN, CDR2 SYDVKM. Trimming removed 2 bases at V and 3 bases at J, with 8 bases between. The CDR3 protein is CASSLMAGYEQYF. In DNA, the CDR3 is TGTGCCAGCAGTTTAATGGCGGGCTACGAGCAGTACTTC.

The chain recombines TRBV4-1 with TRBJ2-1; 7 bases align to TRBD2. CDR1 and CDR2 from the germline V gene are MGHRA and YSYEKL. There are 12 residues in the CDR3. The V gene end was trimmed by 6 bases and the J gene end by 7 bases; junction bases not matched to a gene: 3. The CDR3 DNA reads TGCGCCAGCAGGGGCGGGAGAAATGAGCAGTTCTTC. This gives the protein CASRGGRNEQFF.

The chain recombines TRBV28 with TRBJ2-7; D is possibly TRBD2 (5 bases). CDR1 MDHEN and CDR2 SYDVKM come from the germline V gene. The CDR3 is made up of 15 amino acids. V lost 5 bases, J lost 3 bases, and 17 bases lay in between. In DNA form, the CDR3 reads TGTGCCAGCAGTCCCCCCGCCGGGATCAACTACGAGCAGTACTTC. Its translation: CASSPPAGINYEQYF.

This clone was counted only a few times. The chain uses TRBV7-9 and TRBJ1-5, with D unresolved. The CDR3 has 13 residues. V lost 1 base to trimming and J lost 5 bases, with 6 bases between them. Germline-derived CDR1 and CDR2 are SEHNR and FQNEAQ (reference sequence). Here the CDR3 reads CASSLGADQPQHF. DNA for the CDR3: TGTGCCAGCAGCTTAGGGGCAGATCAGCCCCAGCATTTT.

V gene TRBV11-2 combines with J gene TRBJ2-7; a weak D match, TRBD1 (5 bases). CDR1 is SGHAT and CDR2 is FQNNGV in the germline V gene. Deletions cut 1 base from V and 5 bases from J, with 15 bases between. The length of the CDR3 is 15 residues. CDR3 in DNA: TGTGCCAGCAGCTTAGGAGGCAGGGTCGGCGACGAGCAGTACTTC. It translates to CASSLGGRVGDEQYF.

The sample holds one count of this clone. The gene calls are TRBV5-1 and TRBJ2-7; possibly TRBD2 for D (5 bases). The CDR3 is 16 amino acids. V was pared by 4 bases and J by 3 bases, with 20 bases between. Germline values: CDR1 SGHRS, CDR2 YFSETQ. The CDR3 region is CASSAGLGMVGYEQYF. As DNA, the CDR3 is TGCGCCAGCAGCGCGGGCCTTGGGATGGTTGGCTACGAGCAGTACTTC.

The genes are TRBV11-3 and TRBJ2-1, with 13 bases aligning to TRBD2. Germline V gene data show CDR1 as SGHNT and CDR2 as YENEEA. The CDR3 loop spans 17 amino acids. The ends lost 1 base at V and 7 bases at J; junction bases unmatched: 7. The CDR3 loop is CASSLVGTSGMVNEQFF. CDR3 DNA: TGTGCCAGCAGCTTAGTTGGGACTAGCGGGATGGTGAATGAGCAGTTCTTC.

This clone occurred a few times. DNA for the CDR3: TGTGCCAGTCAGTTGAACACTGAAGCTTTCTTT. It specifies CASQLNTEAFF. The V and J genes are TRBV19 and TRBJ1-1; D unclear. V shed 8 bases and J shed 0 bases, with 4 bases lying between them. Germline CDR1 LNHDA, CDR2 SQIVND (reference sequence). CDR3 size: 11 residues.

The chain uses TRBV29-1 and TRBJ1-1, with a weak D call TRBD1 (6 bases). The CDR3 has 14 residues. V was cut by 4 bases and J by 3 bases, with 15 bases left in between. Germline CDR1 is SQVTM and CDR2 is ANQGSEA. CDR3 amino acids: CSVVRGVVDTEAFF. CDR3 sequence (DNA): TGCAGCGTTGTAAGGGGGGTTGTCGACACTGAAGCTTTCTTT.

The rearrangement joins TRBV20-1 to TRBJ2-7; D call uncertain. Germline V gene sequence: CDR1 DFQATT, CDR2 SNEGSKA (reference sequence). V was pared by 0 bases and J by 4 bases, with 4 bases between. The CDR3 length is 11 residues. Here the CDR3 DNA reads TGCAGTGCTAGAGATTCTTACGAGCAGTACTTC. This gives the protein CSARDSYEQYF.

This clone was observed a single time. V and J are TRBV28 and TRBJ1-1; 9 nucleotides align to TRBD1. CDR1 is MDHEN and CDR2 is SYDVKM in the germline V gene. CDR3 length: 15 residues. J gave up 5 bases and V 2 bases, and 6 bases lay outside the gene matches. CDR3 sequence (DNA): TGTGCCAGCAGTTTAGGACAGGGGTTTCGAACTGAAGCTTTCTTT. This gives the protein CASSLGQGFRTEAFF. The full variable domain, rest sourced from reference TRBV28 and TRBJ1-1, is DVKVTQSSRYLVKRTGEKVFLECVQDMDHENMFWYRQDPGLGLRLIYFSYDVKMKEKGDIPEGYSVSREKKERFSLILESASTNQTSMYLCASSLGQGFRTEAFFGQGTRLTVV.

The chain joins TRBV6-6 to TRBJ2-5; D unclear. The end of the DNA aligns better with TRBJ2-7, so the J call may be wrong. This CDR3 spans 12 amino acids. Germline CDR1 MNHNY, CDR2 SVGAGI (reference sequence). Here the CDR3 DNA reads TGTGCCAGCAGACACGCCAGGTACGAGCAGTACTTC. This codes for CASRHARYEQYF.

This chain connects TRBV27 to TRBJ2-3; D unclear. In germline, CDR1 is MNHEY, CDR2 SMNVEV (reference sequence). V was shortened by 5 bases and J by 0 bases, with 15 bases between the two germline ends. The CDR3 is 16 amino acids. CDR3 in amino acids: CASSPLIFTSTDTQYF. In DNA form, the CDR3 reads TGTGCCAGCAGTCCACTGATTTTTACTAGCACAGATACGCAGTATTTT.

This chain connects TRBV28 to TRBJ2-1; perhaps TRBD2 as D (5 bases). V was clipped by 3 bases and J by 4 bases, with 16 bases between them. The CDR3 length is 16 residues. Germline V gene data show CDR1 as MDHEN and CDR2 as SYDVKM. CDR3: CASSFPQGSFYNEQFF. The CDR3, as DNA: TGTGCCAGCAGTTTCCCGCAAGGGAGCTTTTACAATGAGCAGTTCTTC.

The chain carries TRBV6-1 and TRBJ2-1, with 12 bases that match TRBD1. The CDR3 totals 15 residues. The ends lost 6 bases at V and 7 bases at J; junction bases unmatched: 7. CDR1 is MNHNS and CDR2 is SASEGT in the germline V gene. In nucleotides, the CDR3 is TGTGCCAGCAGCTACGGGACAGGGGGCGGGAATGAGCAGTTCTTC. It translates to CASSYGTGGGNEQFF.

This clone was picked up one time. This chain joins TRBV7-9 and TRBJ1-4, with D uncertain. The CDR3 consists of 12 residues. V was pared by 5 bases and J by 7 bases, with 8 bases between. Germline V gene lookup returns CDR1 SEHNR and CDR2 FQNEAQ (reference sequence). CDR3 residues: CASSPFSEKLFF. The CDR3 coding sequence is TGTGCCAGCAGCCCCTTCAGTGAAAAACTGTTTTTT.